This T cell receptor (beta chain) was sequenced during a study of tumor-infiltrating lymphocytes in localized non-small cell lung cancer. Study outcomes and limitations: Higher tumor T cell infiltration than in uninvolved lung was supported by TCRbeta sequencing. Different pieces of the same tissue went to different assays, confounding technical variation with intratumor heterogeneity. T-cell fraction did not differ between immunotypes IM1 and IM2. Available tissue quantity limited TCR sequencing to a patient subset.

About this clone: Its matching antigen is unknown.

The method was immunoSEQ multiplex PCR; TCRdb's version includes in-frame clones alone and lacks a portion of them. This table holds some 6,800 clones, roughly 70% found once. Germline V lookup: CDR1 SGHVS, CDR2 FQNEAQ. Unmatched junction bases numbered 13, after V lost 4 bases and J lost 7 bases. This CDR3 is 15 amino acids long. This chain joins TRBV7-8 and TRBJ2-7; 7 bases line up with TRBD1. The material sequenced was uninvolved lung tissue not adjacent to the tumor. This clonotype was sampled from a human donor with non-small cell lung cancer. CDR3 in amino acids: CASSSQGVTPLEQYF. The CDR3 nucleotides read TGTGCCAGCAGCTCCCAGGGGGTGACACCGCTTGAGCAGTACTTC.